This is a list of T cell receptor beta chains from one sample in a study of STAT5B mutations in CD4+ large granular lymphocyte leukemia. The repertoire was sequenced with immunoSEQ multiplex PCR; TCRdb's copy has only in-frame clones and lacks some. The sample shows about 38,000 clones, over 70% of them seen only once. The sequenced sample consisted of CD4+ T cells from blood buffy coats. The origin of the receptors is a human donor in good health. Both conserved end residues are part of each CDR3. A D gene is named only where the DNA matches it firmly. Size tells how often a clone was seen (once, few, many) or the class of an expanded clone, and some rows leave it out.

cdr3_nt cdr3_aa j_call d_call v_call clone_size cdr3_length
TGTGCCAGCAGTACAGGGGGCGTAAACTATGGCTACACCTTC CASSTGGVNYGYTF TRBJ1-2 TRBD1 TRBV28 - 14
TGTGCCAGCAGTTTCCGACTAGCGGCATTCACAGATACGCAGTGTTTT CASSFRLAAFTDTQCF TRBJ2-3 TRBD2 TRBV7-9 once 16
TGTGCCAGCAGCGTAGGCTCGCGGGATAGTTACGAGCAGTACTTC CASSVGSRDSYEQYF TRBJ2-7 - TRBV9 - 15
TGTGCCAGCAGCCAAGAAGGAGCGGGGACTAGGGAGCAGTACTTC CASSQEGAGTREQYF TRBJ2-7 TRBD2 TRBV14 - 15
TGTGCCACCCGCCGCGGGACAGGGATCGACGAGCAGTACTTC CATRRGTGIDEQYF TRBJ2-7 TRBD1 TRBV6-5 - 14
TGTGCCAGCAGCTTTCCCGCCGGGACAGGGAGGAATGAGCAGTTCTTC CASSFPAGTGRNEQFF TRBJ2-1 TRBD1 TRBV5-4 - 16
TGTGCCAGCAGCTCCCGGACGGGCCACACCGGGGAGCTGTTTTTT CASSSRTGHTGELFF TRBJ2-2 - TRBV7-2 - 15
TGTGCCATCAGCCAGATGACTAGCGGGAAAGAGACCCAGTACTTC CAISQMTSGKETQYF TRBJ2-5 TRBD2 TRBV10-3 few 15
TGTGCCAGCAGTTTATCTAGCTGGGATAGCACAGATACGCAGTATTTT CASSLSSWDSTDTQYF TRBJ2-3 - TRBV27 once 16
TGTGCCAGCAGGAAACAGCTATACGAGCAGTACTTC CASRKQLYEQYF TRBJ2-7 - TRBV28 - 12
TGTGCCAGCAGCAACACAGTGCCCGGCTACGAGCAGTACTTC CASSNTVPGYEQYF TRBJ2-7 - TRBV4-2 - 14
TGCGCCAGCAGCTTGGCCCCAAGCGGGAACACCGGGGAGCTGTTTTTT CASSLAPSGNTGELFF TRBJ2-2 - TRBV5-1 - 16
TGTGCCAGCAGCTTAGATCCCGGCTACACCTTC CASSLDPGYTF TRBJ1-2 - TRBV11-3 - 11
TGTGCCAGCAGCTTAGGCCGGGACATATACTATGGCTACACCTTC CASSLGRDIYYGYTF TRBJ1-2 - TRBV7-2 - 15
TGCGCCAGCAGCTCGACATTAGCGGGGGGGACCTACGAGCAGTACTTC CASSSTLAGGTYEQYF TRBJ2-7 TRBD2 TRBV5-1 once 16
TGTGCCAGCAGCTTATCGGGTTTAGGGACAGGGATGGGCGAGCAGTACTTC CASSLSGLGTGMGEQYF TRBJ2-7 TRBD1 TRBV7-9 - 17
TGTGCCAGCAGCCCCCGGCAGGATGGAGATGGCTACACCTTC CASSPRQDGDGYTF TRBJ1-2 - TRBV16 - 14
TGTGCCAGCACTTCCGGGAGCAGCTATGGCTACACCTTC CASTSGSSYGYTF TRBJ1-2 - TRBV2 once 13
TGTGCCAGCAGTGGGACAGGGTCCAGCAATCAGCCCCAGCATTTT CASSGTGSSNQPQHF TRBJ1-5 TRBD1 TRBV25-1 - 15
TGTGCCAGCAGTTGGGACTATGGCTACACCTTC CASSWDYGYTF TRBJ1-2 - TRBV28 few 11
TGTGCCAGCAGCGTAAGCCGCCCGGGTTTAGCCGGGGAGCTGTTTTTT CASSVSRPGLAGELFF TRBJ2-2 - TRBV9 - 16
TGTGCCAGCAGTGAAAGGAACCGTGGTGGTGGGAGACAGGCCGTCTCCTACGAGCAGTACTTC CASSERNRGGGRQAVSYEQYF TRBJ2-7 - TRBV2 - 21
TGCGCCAGCAGCCCCGCAGGGTGGACTGAAGCTTTCTTT CASSPAGWTEAFF TRBJ1-1 - TRBV5-1 - 13
TGTGCCAGCAGTGAAAGGACTAGCGGCTACGAGCAGTACTTC CASSERTSGYEQYF TRBJ2-7 TRBD2 TRBV2 few 14
TGTGCCAGCAGCTTAGGACAGACGAACACTGAAGCTTTCTTT CASSLGQTNTEAFF TRBJ1-1 - TRBV11-2 few 14
TGTGCCAGCAGTTCAACATTCAGGGGGCACGAGACCCAGTACTTC CASSSTFRGHETQYF TRBJ2-5 TRBD1 TRBV6-5 few 15
TGTGCCATCAGTGCCCTCAGGGACAGAGAAGCTTTCTTT CAISALRDREAFF TRBJ1-1 TRBD1 TRBV10-3 few 13
TGTGCCAGCAGTTTAGTTGGGGCAGGGGTGGAGACCCAGTACTTC CASSLVGAGVETQYF TRBJ2-5 - TRBV27 - 15
TGTGCCAGCCACGGGGGGGGCTTTACCGGGGAGCTGTTTTTT CASHGGGFTGELFF TRBJ2-2 TRBD2 TRBV6-5 - 14